The following is a T cell receptor gamma chain sequence with its context. It has no known antigen specificity. Qualities for individual bases were not recorded, and no much larger clone is one base off. From V the trimming removes 0 bases and from J it removes 8 bases, while the gene matches leave 7 bases of the junction unaccounted for. The germline V gene encodes CDR1 EGSNGY and CDR2 YDSYNSKV. From cysteine to phenylalanine, the CDR3 is 13 amino acids long. Only CDR3 DNA is held: 39 bases, read in frame from base 1. These data originate in a study of Vδ1+ human thymocytes (dated by TCRdb to 2016 to 2018). Regarding the complete study: mRNA-level TRG and TRD CDR3 repertoires of highly purified Vdelta1+ thymocytes from young children were characterised as a data resource. Validation of the multiplex-based CDR3 amplicon strategy against 5'RACE-based CDR3 amplicon generation methods had been performed previously.

Findings and caveats that apply to the study as a whole: Unlike the oligoclonal repertoires in peripheral blood, the thymic TRG and TRD repertoires appeared highly polyclonal, with Gaussian CDR3 length distributions. Roughly 22% of thymic TRD sequences were found to be Vdelta2 (and few were Vdelta3) despite high sort purity, in contrast to peripheral blood Vdelta1+ controls. Because unexpected Vdelta2 sequences could lead to misinterpretation of bulk repertoire data, the authors recommended using highly purified populations and validating at the single-cell level. Many TRG clonotypes were found to be shared between donors (up to about 6.9x10^3), whereas TRD repertoires were found to be essentially private (max roughly 120 shared). Donors did not cluster by age or sex, so the analyses were not stratified by age or sex.

RNA was isolated using the RNeasy mini kit, and reverse transcription was performed with Superscript III. Multiplex PCR was used to generate CDR3 amplicons, with pooled V-gene forward primers and a constant-region reverse primer carrying Illumina adaptor overhangs. After gel purification, amplicons were indexed with Nextera index primers over around 8 extra PCR cycles and were then purified with AMPure XP beads. Libraries were sequenced on an Illumina MiSeq with paired-end 250 bp reads, dual indexing and around 19% PhiX spike-in. As for the authors' bioinformatics: Reads were quality checked with FastQC, and TRG read pairs were merged with ea-utils fastq-join. Sequences were annotated with IMGT/HighV-QUEST, keeping only productive sequences with unambiguous V-gene assignment; clonotypes were defined by identical CDR3 sequence. For downstream analysis, VDJtools 1.1.1, tcR 2.2.3, Treemap and vegan Shannon diversity in R 3.4.4 were used. TCRdb recomputed clones from the public reads with CATT; identical DNA rows were then combined. The V and J calls follow TCRdb's processing rather than the paper's. This sample holds about 36,000 gamma-chain clones; 20% to 25% were observed only once. Clones ranked in the top ten supply about 2% of the sample.

Thymic samples were depleted of alphabeta T cells, then CD3+ TCRVdelta1+ TCRVdelta2- thymocytes were FACS-sorted. The purity of the sorted Vdelta1+ thymocytes was between roughly 96% and 99.6%. The thymic specimens were obtained from several paediatric patients, aged about 5 days to 15 months, who were having corrective cardiac surgery. Thymic tissue was dispersed and mononuclear cells isolated on a Histopaque-1077 density gradient. Staining used anti-TCRVdelta1 clone TS8.2, anti-TCRVdelta2 clone B6, anti-CD3 clone HIT3a and anti-TCRalphabeta clone IP26 antibodies. This clonotype was sampled from a girl less than two years old who had congenital heart surgery. The material sequenced was Vdelta1+ gamma-delta thymocytes from the thymus. The intended sense of this specimen's cell subset or site label: FACS-sorted CD3+ TCRalphabeta- TCRVdelta1+ TCRVdelta2- thymocytes. The chain is encoded by TRGV2 joined to TRGJ1 or TRGJ2. CDR3 sequence: CATWDGRKNKKLF. At the DNA level, the sequence is TGTGCCACCTGGGACGGGCGAAAGAATAAGAAACTCTTT.